This T cell receptor (beta chain) was observed in a study of blood T cell repertoires in COVID-19 (TCRdb year 2020). Regarding the research as a whole: Samples from collaborators originated in the United States, Italy and Spain and spanned both the acute and convalescent phases of COVID-19. The prospective study material was composed of cDNA or gDNA derived from T cells, B-cell-depleted T cells, or PBMCs. Subjects who had been exposed to COVID-19, were actively infected with it, or had recovered from it provided the deeply sampled blood TCRbeta repertoires that made up the dataset. The repertoires were made available in a free public database intended to serve as a resource for research on the immune response to SARS-CoV-2. Samples came from the ongoing ImmuneRACE study (first 160 participants) plus 1,254 subjects from 6 global collaborators. Nearly every sample came with metadata listing a de-identified subject ID, COVID-19 status, age in years and sex. Where HLA class I and class II types were available, the types were taken from metadata supplied by the sample provider, not from assay-based typing.

One collaborating source in Seattle enrolled patients during active infection and followed them longitudinally through the course of disease. Whole blood was collected in K2EDTA tubes by collaborating institutions according to the institutions' own protocols. For TCRbeta analysis, collaborators shipped samples as frozen whole blood, isolated PBMCs, or DNA extracted from either of those sample types. This clone occurred a few times. The antigen this receptor binds is unknown. No base-level quality is on record; no much larger clone is a single base apart. Results and caveats for the whole study, not just this receptor: Clinical and demographic metadata were provided uncurated, with the amount varying by source and participant.

Sequences DFQATT (CDR1) and SNEGSKA (CDR2) are obtained from the germline V gene (reference sequence). From the cysteine up to the phenylalanine, the CDR3 has a length of 11 residues. The CDR3 DNA has 33 bases and is translated from base 1. Trimmed from V: 6 bases; trimmed from J: 5 bases; junction bases lacking a gene match: 4. The immunoSEQ Assay, a bias-controlled multiplex PCR, was used to amplify TCRbeta CDR3 regions from genomic DNA. The study's processing was this. Nucleated cell counts per sample were estimated from amplification of reference gene primers within the assay. To quantify the absolute abundance of each unique TCRbeta CDR3 rearrangement, sequence reads were collapsed and filtered. For each sample, productive Simpson clonality was calculated by taking the square root of Simpson's diversity index across productive rearrangements. The immuneACCESS repertoire file appears here via TCRdb, limited to in-frame rearrangements. These files lack a portion of the clones; in checked studies, under half of the deficit traces to unresolved V genes, and the cause of the others is not known. That table furnishes V, J and clone size, whereas the DNA furnished D and trimming. This sample lists fewer than 300,000 clones; around 84% were detected once. The ten top clones hold 11% of the sample.

The sequencing sample was made of peripheral blood. The chain couples TRBV20-1 to TRBJ2-7, and TRBD2 matches 7 of the central bases. The clonotype originates from a man aged 45 to 65 with COVID-19, enrolled during active disease. The CDR3 protein: CSAQLADEQYF. The nucleotide sequence reads as follows: TGCAGTGCCCAGCTAGCGGACGAGCAGTACTTC.